This T cell receptor beta chain is drawn from a study of beta chain features in type 1 diabetes. Study results and limitations: The study left unresolved whether HLA type influences TCRB rearrangement.

What was sequenced were expressed TCRB transcripts, since all of the isolated RNA had been reverse transcribed. For naive, central memory and regulatory T cell samples, reads averaged approximately 3.6 million. The method was immunoSEQ multiplex PCR; TCRdb's version includes in-frame clones alone and lacks a portion of them. This table holds about 330,000 clones, 8% to 13% found once. V trimming: 2 bases; J trimming: 5 bases; junction bases outside the gene matches: 8. Germline V gene sequence: CDR1 SGHTA, CDR2 FQGNSA. CDR3 size: 17 residues. This clone was seen only a few times. Its antigen is currently unknown.

The chain couples TRBV7-2 to TRBJ2-7, with 14 bases aligning to TRBD2. Sequencing was performed on naive CD4+ T cells from blood. This TCR was recovered from a woman in her twenties or thirties in good health. CDR3 in amino acids: CASSLRLAGGHRNEQYF. The CDR3 DNA follows: TGTGCCAGCAGCTTACGACTAGCGGGAGGGCATCGGAACGAGCAGTACTTC.